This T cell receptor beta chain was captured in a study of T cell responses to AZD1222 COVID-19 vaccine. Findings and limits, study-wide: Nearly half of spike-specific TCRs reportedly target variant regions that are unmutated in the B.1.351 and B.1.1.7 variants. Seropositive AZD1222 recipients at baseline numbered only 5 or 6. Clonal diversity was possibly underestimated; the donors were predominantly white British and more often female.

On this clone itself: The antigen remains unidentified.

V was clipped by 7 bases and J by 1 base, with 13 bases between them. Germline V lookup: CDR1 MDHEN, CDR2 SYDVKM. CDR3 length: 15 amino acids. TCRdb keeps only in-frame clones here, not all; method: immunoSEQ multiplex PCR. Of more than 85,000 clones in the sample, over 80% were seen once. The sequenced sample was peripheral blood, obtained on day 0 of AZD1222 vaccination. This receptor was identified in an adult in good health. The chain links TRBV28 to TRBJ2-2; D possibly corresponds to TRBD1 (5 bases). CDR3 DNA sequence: TGTGCCAGCACGACCCCGACAGAGAACACCGGGGAGCTGTTTTTT. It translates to CASTTPTENTGELFF.